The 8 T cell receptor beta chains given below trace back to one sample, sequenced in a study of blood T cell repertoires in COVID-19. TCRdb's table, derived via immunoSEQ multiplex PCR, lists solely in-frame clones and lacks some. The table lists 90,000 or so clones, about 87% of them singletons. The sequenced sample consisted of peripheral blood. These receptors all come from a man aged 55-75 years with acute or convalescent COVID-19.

This CDR3 is CASSTDRVRGYTF. The CDR3 coding sequence is TGTGCCAGCAGCACCGACAGGGTGAGGGGCTACACCTTC. The chain couples TRBV5-4 to TRBJ1-2, with 7 bases that match TRBD1. The CDR3 covers 13 residues. Germline V gene sequence: CDR1 SGHNT, CDR2 YYREEE (reference sequence). V lost 4 bases to trimming and J lost 8 bases; unmatched junction nucleotides: 8.

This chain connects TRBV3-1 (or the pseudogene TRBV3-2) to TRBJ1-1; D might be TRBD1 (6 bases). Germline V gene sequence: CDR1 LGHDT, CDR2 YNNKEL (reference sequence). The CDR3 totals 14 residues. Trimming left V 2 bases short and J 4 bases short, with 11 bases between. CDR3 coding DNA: TGTGCCAGCAGCCAATTAGGGGGGGCCACTGAAGCTTTCTTT. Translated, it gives CASSQLGGATEAFF.

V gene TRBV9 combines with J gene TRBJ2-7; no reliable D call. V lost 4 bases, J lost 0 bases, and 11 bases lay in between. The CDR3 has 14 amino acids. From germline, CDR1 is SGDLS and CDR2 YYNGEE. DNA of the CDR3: TGTGCCAGCAGCCCCCAATTGTTCTCCTACGAGCAGTACTTC. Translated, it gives CASSPQLFSYEQYF. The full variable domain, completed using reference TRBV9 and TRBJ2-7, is DSGVTQTPKHLITATGQRVTLRCSPRSGDLSVYWYQQSLDQGLQFLIQYYNGEERAKGNILERFSAQQFPDLHSELNLSSLELGDSALYFCASSPQLFSYEQYFGPGTRLTVT.

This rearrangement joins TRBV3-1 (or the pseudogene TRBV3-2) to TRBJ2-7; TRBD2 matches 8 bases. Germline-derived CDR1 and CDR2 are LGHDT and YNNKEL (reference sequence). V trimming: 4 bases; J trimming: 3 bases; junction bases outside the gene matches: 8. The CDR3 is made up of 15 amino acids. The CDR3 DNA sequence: TGTGCCAGCAGCCGAAGAGGACTAGCCAGCTACGAGCAGTACTTC. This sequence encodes CASSRRGLASYEQYF.

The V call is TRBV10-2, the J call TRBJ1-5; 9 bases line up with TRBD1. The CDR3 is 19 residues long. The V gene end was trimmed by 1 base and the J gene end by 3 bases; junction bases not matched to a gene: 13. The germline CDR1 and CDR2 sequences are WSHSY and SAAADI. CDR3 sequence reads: CASSEWGTGNPRDNQPQHF. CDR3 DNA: TGCGCCAGCAGTGAGTGGGGGACAGGGAACCCGAGGGACAATCAGCCCCAGCATTTT.

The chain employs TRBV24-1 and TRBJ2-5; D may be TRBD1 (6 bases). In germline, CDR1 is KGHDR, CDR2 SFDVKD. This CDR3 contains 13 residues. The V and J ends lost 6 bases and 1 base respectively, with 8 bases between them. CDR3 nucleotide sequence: TGTGCCACCAGTCAGGACAGCCAAGAGACCCAGTACTTC. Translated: CATSQDSQETQYF.

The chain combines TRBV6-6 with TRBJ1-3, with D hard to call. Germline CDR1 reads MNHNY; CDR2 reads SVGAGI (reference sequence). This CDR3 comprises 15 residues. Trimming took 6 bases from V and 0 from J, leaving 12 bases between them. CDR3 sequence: CASSPQPGSGNTIYF. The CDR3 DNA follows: TGTGCCAGCAGCCCACAGCCTGGCTCTGGAAACACCATATATTTT.

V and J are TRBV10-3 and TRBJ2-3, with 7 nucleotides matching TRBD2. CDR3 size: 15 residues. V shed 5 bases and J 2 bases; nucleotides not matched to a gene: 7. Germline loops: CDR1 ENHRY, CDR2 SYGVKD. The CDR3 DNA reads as TGTGCCATCAGTTTCACGGGGGGTTACACAGATACGCAGTATTTT. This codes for CAISFTGGYTDTQYF.